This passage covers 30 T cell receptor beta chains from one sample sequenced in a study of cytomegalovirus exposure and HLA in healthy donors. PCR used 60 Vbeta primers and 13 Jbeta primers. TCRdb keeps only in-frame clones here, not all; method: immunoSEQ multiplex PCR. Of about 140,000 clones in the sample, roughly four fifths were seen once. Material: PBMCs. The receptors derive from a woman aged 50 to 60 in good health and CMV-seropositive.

CDR3 in amino acids: CASSAPRQSYGYTF. CDR3 nucleotide sequence: TGTGCCAGCAGTGCGCCTAGGCAGTCCTATGGCTACACCTTC. The chain combines TRBV2 with TRBJ1-2, with D hard to call. The CDR3 length is 14 residues. CDR1 is SNHLY and CDR2 is FYNNEI in the germline V gene. V was clipped by 4 bases and J by 4 bases, with 13 bases between them.

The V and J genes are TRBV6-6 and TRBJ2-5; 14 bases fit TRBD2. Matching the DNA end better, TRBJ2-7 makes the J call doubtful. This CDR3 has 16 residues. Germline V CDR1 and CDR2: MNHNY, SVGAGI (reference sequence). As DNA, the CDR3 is TGTGCCAGCAGCCAAGCCGGGACTAGCGGGAGCTACGAGCAGTACTTC. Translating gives CASSQAGTSGSYEQYF.

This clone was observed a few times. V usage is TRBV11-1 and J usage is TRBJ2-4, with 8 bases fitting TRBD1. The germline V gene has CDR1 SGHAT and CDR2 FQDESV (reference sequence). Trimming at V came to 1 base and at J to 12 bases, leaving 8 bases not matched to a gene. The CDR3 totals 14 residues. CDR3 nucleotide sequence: TGTGCCAGCAGCTTAGGGACAGGGCAAAGGAGTCAGTACTTC. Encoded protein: CASSLGTGQRSQYF.

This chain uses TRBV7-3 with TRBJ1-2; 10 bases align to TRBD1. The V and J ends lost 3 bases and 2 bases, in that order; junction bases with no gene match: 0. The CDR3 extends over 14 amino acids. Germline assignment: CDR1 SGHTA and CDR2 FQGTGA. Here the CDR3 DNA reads TGTGCCAGCAGCTTGACAGGGGGCAACTATGGCTACACCTTC. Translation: CASSLTGGNYGYTF.

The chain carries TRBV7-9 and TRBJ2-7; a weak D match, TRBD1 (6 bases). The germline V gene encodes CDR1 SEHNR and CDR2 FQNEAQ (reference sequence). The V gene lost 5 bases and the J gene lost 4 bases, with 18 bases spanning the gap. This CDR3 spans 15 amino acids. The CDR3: CASSASGGRVYEQYF. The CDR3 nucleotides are TGTGCCAGCAGCGCCTCTGGGGGCAGGGTATACGAGCAGTACTTC.

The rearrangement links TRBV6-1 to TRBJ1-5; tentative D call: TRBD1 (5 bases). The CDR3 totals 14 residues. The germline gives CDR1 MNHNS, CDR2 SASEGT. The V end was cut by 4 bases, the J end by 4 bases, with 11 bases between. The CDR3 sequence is CASSGRQQNQPQHF. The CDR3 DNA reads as TGTGCCAGCAGTGGGCGACAGCAAAATCAGCCCCAGCATTTT.

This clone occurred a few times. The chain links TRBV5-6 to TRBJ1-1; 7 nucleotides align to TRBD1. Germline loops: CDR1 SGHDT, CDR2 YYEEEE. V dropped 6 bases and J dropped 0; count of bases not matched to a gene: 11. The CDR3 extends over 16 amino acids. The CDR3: CASTSKGTAMNTEAFF. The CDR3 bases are TGTGCCAGCACCTCAAAGGGGACAGCTATGAACACTGAAGCTTTCTTT.

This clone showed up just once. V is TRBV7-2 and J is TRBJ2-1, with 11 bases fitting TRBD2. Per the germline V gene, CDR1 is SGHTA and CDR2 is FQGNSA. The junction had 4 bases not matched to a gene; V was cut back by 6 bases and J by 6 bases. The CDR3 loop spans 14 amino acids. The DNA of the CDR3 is TGTGCCAGCAGGTCTAGCGGGGGGCTCAATGAGCAGTTCTTC. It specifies CASRSSGGLNEQFF.

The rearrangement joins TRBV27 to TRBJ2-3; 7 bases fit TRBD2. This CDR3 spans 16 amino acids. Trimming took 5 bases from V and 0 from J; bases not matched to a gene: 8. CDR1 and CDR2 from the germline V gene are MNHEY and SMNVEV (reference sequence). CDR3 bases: TGTGCCAGCAGTCCAAGCGGGGCGATTAGCACAGATACGCAGTATTTT. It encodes CASSPSGAISTDTQYF.

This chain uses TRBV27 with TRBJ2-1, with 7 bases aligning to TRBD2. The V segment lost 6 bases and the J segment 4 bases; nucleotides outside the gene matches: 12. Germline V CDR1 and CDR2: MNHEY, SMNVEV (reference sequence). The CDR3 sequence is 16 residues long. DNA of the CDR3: TGTGCCAGCAGCCCTGGACTAGTCGGGGTATACAATGAGCAGTTCTTC. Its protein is CASSPGLVGVYNEQFF.

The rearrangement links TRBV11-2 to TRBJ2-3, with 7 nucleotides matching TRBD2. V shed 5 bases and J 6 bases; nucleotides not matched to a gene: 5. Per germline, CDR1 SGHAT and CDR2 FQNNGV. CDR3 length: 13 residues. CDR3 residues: CASSQTSVDTQYF. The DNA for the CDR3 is TGTGCCAGCAGCCAAACTAGCGTGGATACGCAGTATTTT.

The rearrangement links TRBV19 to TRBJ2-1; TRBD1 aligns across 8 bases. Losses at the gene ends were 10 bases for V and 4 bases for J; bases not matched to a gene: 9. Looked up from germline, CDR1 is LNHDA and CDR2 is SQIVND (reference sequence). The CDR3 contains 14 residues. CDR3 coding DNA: TGTGCCACCCGGCGGGACAGGAGTTACAATGAGCAGTTCTTC. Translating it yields CATRRDRSYNEQFF.

The CDR3 DNA follows: TGTGCCAGCAGTTCCCGGACAGGGAATCAGCCCCAGCATTTT. It encodes CASSSRTGNQPQHF. The chain uses TRBV28 and TRBJ1-5; the match to TRBD1 covers 8 bases. Germline V gene sequence: CDR1 MDHEN, CDR2 SYDVKM. V shed 4 bases and J 4 bases; nucleotides not matched to a gene: 3. This CDR3 has 14 residues.

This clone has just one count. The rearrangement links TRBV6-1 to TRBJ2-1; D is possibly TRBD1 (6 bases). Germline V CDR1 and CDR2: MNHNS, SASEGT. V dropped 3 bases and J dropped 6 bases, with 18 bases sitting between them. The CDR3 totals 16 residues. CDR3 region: CASSDQPQGASNEQFF. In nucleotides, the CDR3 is TGTGCCAGCAGTGACCAACCACAGGGTGCTTCCAATGAGCAGTTCTTC.

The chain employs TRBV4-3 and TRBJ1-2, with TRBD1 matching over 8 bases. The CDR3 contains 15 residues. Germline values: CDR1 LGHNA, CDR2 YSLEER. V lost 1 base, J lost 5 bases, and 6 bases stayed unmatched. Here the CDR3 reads CASSQAGGSLYGYTF. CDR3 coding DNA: TGCGCCAGCAGCCAAGCAGGGGGCAGTCTGTATGGCTACACCTTC.

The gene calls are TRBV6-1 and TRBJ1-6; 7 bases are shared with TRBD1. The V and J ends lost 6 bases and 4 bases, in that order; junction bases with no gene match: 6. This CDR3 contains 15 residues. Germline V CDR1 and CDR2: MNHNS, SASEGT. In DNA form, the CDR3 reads TGTGCCAGCAGCCCGGGACAGCTTTATAATTCACCCCTCCACTTT. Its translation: CASSPGQLYNSPLHF.

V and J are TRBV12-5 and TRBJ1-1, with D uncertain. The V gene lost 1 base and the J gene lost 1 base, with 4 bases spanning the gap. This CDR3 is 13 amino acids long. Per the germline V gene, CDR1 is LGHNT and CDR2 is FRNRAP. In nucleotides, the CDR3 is TGTGCTAGTGGTTTGGCCTCGAACACTGAAGCTTTCTTT. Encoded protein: CASGLASNTEAFF.

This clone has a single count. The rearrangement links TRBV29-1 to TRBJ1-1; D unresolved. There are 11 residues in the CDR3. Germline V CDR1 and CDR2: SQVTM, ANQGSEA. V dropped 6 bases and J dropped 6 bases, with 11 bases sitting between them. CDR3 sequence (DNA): TGCAGCGTCGGGATGGGCGCTGAAGCTTTCTTT. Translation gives CSVGMGAEAFF. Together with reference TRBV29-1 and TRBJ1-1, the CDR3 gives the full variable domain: SAVISQKPSRDICQRGTSLTIQCQVDSQVTMMFWYRQQPGQSLTLIATANQGSEATYESGFVIDKFPISRPNLTFSTLTVSNMSPEDSSIYLCSVGMGAEAFFGQGTRLTVV.

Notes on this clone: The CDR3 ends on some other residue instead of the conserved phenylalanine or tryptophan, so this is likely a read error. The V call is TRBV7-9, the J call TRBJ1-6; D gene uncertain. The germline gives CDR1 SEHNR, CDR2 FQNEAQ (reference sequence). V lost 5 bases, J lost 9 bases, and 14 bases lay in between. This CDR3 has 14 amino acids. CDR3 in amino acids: CASSPGISASPLHS. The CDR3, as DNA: TGTGCCAGCAGCCCCGGGATCTCAGCTTCACCCCTCCACTCT.

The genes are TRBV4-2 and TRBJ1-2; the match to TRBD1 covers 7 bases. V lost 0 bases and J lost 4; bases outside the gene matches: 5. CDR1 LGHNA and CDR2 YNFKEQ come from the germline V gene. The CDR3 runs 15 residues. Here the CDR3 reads CASSQERQGIYGYTF. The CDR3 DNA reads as TGTGCCAGCAGCCAAGAACGACAGGGAATCTATGGCTACACCTTC.

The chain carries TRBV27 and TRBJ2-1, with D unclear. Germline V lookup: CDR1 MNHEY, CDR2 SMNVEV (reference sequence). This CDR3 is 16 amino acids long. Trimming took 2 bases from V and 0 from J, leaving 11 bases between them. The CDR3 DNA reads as TGTGCCAGCAGTTTAGATCCAGTAAACTCCTACAATGAGCAGTTCTTC. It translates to CASSLDPVNSYNEQFF.

The CDR3 protein is CASGEPRGPEKSGYTF. Written as DNA, the CDR3 is TGTGCCAGTGGAGAGCCCAGGGGACCTGAGAAGAGTGGCTACACCTTC. The gene calls are TRBV19 and TRBJ1-2, with D possibly TRBD1 on 6 matching bases. CDR3 length: 16 amino acids. Trimming left V 8 bases short and J 7 bases short, with 26 bases between. The germline V gene has CDR1 LNHDA and CDR2 SQIVND (reference sequence). The full variable domain, rest sourced from reference TRBV19 and TRBJ1-2, is DGGITQSPKYLFRKEGQNVTLSCEQNLNHDAMYWYRQDPGQGLRLIYYSQIVNDFQKGDIAEGYSVSREKKESFPLTVTSAQKNPTAFYLCASGEPRGPEKSGYTFGSGTRLTVV.

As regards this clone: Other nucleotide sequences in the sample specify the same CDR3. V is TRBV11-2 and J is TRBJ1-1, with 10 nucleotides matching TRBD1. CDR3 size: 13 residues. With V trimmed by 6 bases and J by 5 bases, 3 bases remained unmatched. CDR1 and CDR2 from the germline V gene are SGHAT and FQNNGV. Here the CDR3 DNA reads TGTGCCAGCAGTCCGGGACAGGGGACTGAAGCTTTCTTT. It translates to CASSPGQGTEAFF.

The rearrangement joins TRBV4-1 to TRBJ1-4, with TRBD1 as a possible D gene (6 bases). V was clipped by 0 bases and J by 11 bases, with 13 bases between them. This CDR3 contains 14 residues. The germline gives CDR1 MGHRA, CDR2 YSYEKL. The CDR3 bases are TGCGCCAGCAGCCAAGATTCAGGGGTAGCCAAACTGTTTTTT. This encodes CASSQDSGVAKLFF.

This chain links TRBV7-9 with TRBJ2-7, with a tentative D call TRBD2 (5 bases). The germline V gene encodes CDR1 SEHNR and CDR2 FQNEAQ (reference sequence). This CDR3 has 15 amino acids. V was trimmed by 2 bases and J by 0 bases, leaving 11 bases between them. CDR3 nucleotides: TGTGCCAGCAGCTTATCTGCACTAGGCTCCTACGAGCAGTACTTC. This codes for CASSLSALGSYEQYF.

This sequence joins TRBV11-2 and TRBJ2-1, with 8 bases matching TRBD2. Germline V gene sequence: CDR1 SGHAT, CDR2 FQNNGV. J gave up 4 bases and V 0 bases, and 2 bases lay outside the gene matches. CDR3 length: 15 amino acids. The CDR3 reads CASSLEGLVYNEQFF. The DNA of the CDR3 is TGTGCCAGCAGCTTAGAGGGACTAGTTTACAATGAGCAGTTCTTC.

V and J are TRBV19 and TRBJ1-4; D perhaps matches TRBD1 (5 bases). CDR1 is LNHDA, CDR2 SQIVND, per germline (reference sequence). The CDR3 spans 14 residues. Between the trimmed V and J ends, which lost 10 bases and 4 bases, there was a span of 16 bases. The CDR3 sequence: CATGGDGVNEKLFF. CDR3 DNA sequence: TGTGCCACCGGAGGGGACGGAGTTAATGAAAAACTGTTTTTT.

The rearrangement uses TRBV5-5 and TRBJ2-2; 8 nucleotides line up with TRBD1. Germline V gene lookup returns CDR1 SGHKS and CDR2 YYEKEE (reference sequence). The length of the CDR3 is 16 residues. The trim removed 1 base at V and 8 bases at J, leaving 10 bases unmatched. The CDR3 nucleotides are TGTGCCAGCAGCTTGATCTCAGGGGGCGCGTCTGGGGAGCTGTTTTTT. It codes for CASSLISGGASGELFF.

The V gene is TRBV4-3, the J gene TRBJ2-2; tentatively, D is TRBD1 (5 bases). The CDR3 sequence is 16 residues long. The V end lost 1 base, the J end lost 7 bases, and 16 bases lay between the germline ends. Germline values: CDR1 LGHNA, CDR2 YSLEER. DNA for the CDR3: TGCGCCAGCAGCCAAGGGGGCCGGTTAGGTAGCGGGGAGCTGTTTTTT. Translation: CASSQGGRLGSGELFF.

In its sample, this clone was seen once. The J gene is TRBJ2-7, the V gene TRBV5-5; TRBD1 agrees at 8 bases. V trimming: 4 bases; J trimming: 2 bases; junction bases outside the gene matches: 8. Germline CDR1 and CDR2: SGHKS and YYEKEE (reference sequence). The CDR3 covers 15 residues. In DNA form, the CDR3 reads TGTGCCAGCAGCCCGGGGACAGGATACGCCTACGAGCAGTACTTC. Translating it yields CASSPGTGYAYEQYF.